What follows is one T cell receptor (beta chain) and its context. Its matching antigen is unknown. The junction departs from germline at one end; a sequencing error may be responsible. CDR1 is DFQATT and CDR2 is SNEGSKA in the germline V gene (reference sequence). There are 13 residues in the CDR3. This record comes from a study of post-analysis software for immune sequencing data. Study-wide background: Relapsing-remitting, secondary progressive and progressive-relapsing forms made up the multiple sclerosis disease courses.

Findings and caveats of the study: Comparison with controls showed significantly lower normalized Chao1 diversity in multiple sclerosis patients. Under the F measure, samples that were prepared in one batch clustered strongly together. Controls showed lower frequencies than patients for a few TRBV segments, and TRBV5-6, TRBV5-1 and TRBV20-1 were among these.

Included in the TCR beta cDNA libraries were unique molecular identifiers. TCRdb called the PCR reads again in MiXCR, with one record for every CDR3 protein. The sample consists of about 820,000 distinct CDR3 sequences, roughly 58% of them appearing once. The source is a girl aged 10-17 years with multiple sclerosis. The source material was blood. The chain is built from TRBV20-1 and TRBJ2-7; 7 positions match TRBD1. In DNA, the CDR3 is TGCAGTGCCGGTACAGGGGTCTCCGACGAGCAGTACTTC. Residues: CSAGTGVSDEQYF.